The 9 T cell receptor beta chains listed next were all sequenced from one sample in a study of T cells in Graves' hyperthyroidism and ophthalmopathy. Amplification of TCR beta CDR3 regions used RNA as the template. First-round RT-PCR with HTBI primers amplified the TCR CDR3 region. TCRdb re-called the multiplex PCR reads through MiXCR, storing one row per CDR3 protein. The sample lists about 680,000 distinct CDR3 sequences; approximately 40% were seen once. The material sequenced was blood. These receptors were collected from a woman in her thirties or forties with Graves' hyperthyroidism.

The chain uses TRBV4-1 and TRBJ2-7, with TRBD2 identical over 8 bases. With 2 bases clipped from V and 3 bases from J, the junction kept 3 bases outside the gene matches. Germline V lookup: CDR1 MGHRA, CDR2 YSYEKL. The CDR3 has 14 amino acids. The CDR3 sequence: CASSQQAGDYEQYF. The DNA of the CDR3 is TGCGCCAGCAGCCAACAAGCGGGGGACTACGAGCAGTACTTC.

This clonotype occurred a few times. The chain combines TRBV4-3 with TRBJ1-3, with a tentative D call TRBD1 (5 bases). Germline CDR1 LGHNA, CDR2 YSLEER. The CDR3 runs to 14 residues. V lost 4 bases and J 2 bases, leaving 9 bases between the germline ends. The CDR3 here is CASSRAGAGNTIYF. The CDR3 DNA reads TGCGCCAGCAGCCGGGCGGGGGCTGGAAACACCATATATTTT.

This clonotype was picked up a small number of times. The chain links TRBV2 to TRBJ1-2, with 8 bases identical to TRBD1. This CDR3 is built from 13 residues. V lost 4 bases and J lost 6; bases outside the gene matches: 4. Germline-derived CDR1 and CDR2 are SNHLY and FYNNEI. The chain's CDR3 is CASSAGTGNGYTF. The CDR3 DNA sequence: TGTGCCAGCAGTGCCGGGACAGGCAATGGCTACACCTTC.

This clonotype was recorded at least ten times. The chain has TRBV11-2 and TRBJ1-2; D is undetermined. Trimming left V 0 bases short and J 7 bases short, with 9 bases between. The length of the CDR3 is 13 residues. Germline V lookup: CDR1 SGHAT, CDR2 FQNNGV. CDR3 sequence reads: CASSLDPPGGYTF. In DNA form, the CDR3 reads TGTGCCAGCAGCTTAGACCCCCCCGGTGGCTACACCTTC.

This clonotype was recorded at least ten times. The rearrangement uses TRBV15 and TRBJ1-4; D might be TRBD1 (5 bases). The V end lost 1 base, the J end lost 10 bases, and 13 bases lay between the germline ends. CDR1 LNHNV and CDR2 YYDKDF come from the germline V gene (reference sequence). This CDR3 region has 14 residues. CDR3 sequence: CATSRGAAGTKLFF. CDR3 DNA sequence: TGTGCCACCAGCAGAGGAGCCGCCGGGACAAAACTGTTTTTT.

The V and J genes are TRBV6-1 and TRBJ1-5; D possibly corresponds to TRBD1 (6 bases). V was pared by 1 base and J by 4 bases, with 8 bases between. This CDR3 comprises 14 residues. Germline lookup yields CDR1 MNHNS and CDR2 SASEGT. The CDR3 is CASSEVTGNQPQHF. The CDR3 bases are TGTGCCAGCAGTGAAGTAACAGGGAATCAGCCCCAGCATTTT.

This clonotype was detected only a few times. The chain combines TRBV6-5 with TRBJ1-6; 7 nucleotides align to TRBD1. Germline V lookup: CDR1 MNHEY, CDR2 SVGAGI. The CDR3 is 18 residues long. V trimming: 0 bases; J trimming: 9 bases; junction bases outside the gene matches: 14. CDR3 nucleotide sequence: TGTGCCAGCAGTTACTCTCAGGGGGTGATGTCCTTGGGTTCACCCCTCCACTTT. Its translation is CASSYSQGVMSLGSPLHF.

Here the CDR3 reads CSVARGDQPQHF. DNA for the CDR3: TGCAGCGTTGCGCGCGGGGATCAGCCCCAGCATTTT. The rearrangement links TRBV29-1 to TRBJ1-5; no reliable D call. The V gene lost 4 bases and the J gene lost 5 bases, with 9 bases spanning the gap. Germline lookup yields CDR1 SQVTM and CDR2 ANQGSEA. This CDR3 spans 12 amino acids.

This clonotype came up a few times. The chain has TRBV5-8 and TRBJ1-3; TRBD1 matches at 8 bases. V shed 4 bases, J shed 5 bases, and the junction held 8 bases outside the gene matches. The CDR3 spans 15 residues. CDR1 is SGHTS and CDR2 is YDEGEE in the germline V gene. CDR3 amino acids: CASSRTGIQRNTIYF. The CDR3 DNA reads as TGTGCCAGCAGCCGGACAGGGATTCAGCGAAACACCATATATTTT.